This TCR beta chain comes out of a study of blood T cell repertoires in COVID-19. Original data processing: Using reference gene primer amplification, nucleated cell counts were estimated. The protocol was immunoSEQ multiplex PCR, while the TCRdb copy is restricted to in-frame clones and leaves out a portion. V and J calls plus clone size are reproduced from that table; the DNA served to infer D and trimming. The sample shows 140,000 to 150,000 clones, roughly 79% of them seen only once. Germline CDR1 is MNHEY and CDR2 is SMNVEV (reference sequence). The V gene lost 2 bases and the J gene lost 6 bases, with 7 bases spanning the gap. CDR3 length: 12 amino acids.

The V gene is TRBV27, the J gene TRBJ1-1, with a tentative D call TRBD1 (5 bases). The origin of this receptor is a human donor with acute or convalescent COVID-19. The donor label of this sample is uncertain. The sequencing sample was made of peripheral blood. The CDR3 DNA reads TGTGCCAGCAGTTTAGGGGGGGCTGAAGCTTTCTTT. It encodes CASSLGGAEAFF.